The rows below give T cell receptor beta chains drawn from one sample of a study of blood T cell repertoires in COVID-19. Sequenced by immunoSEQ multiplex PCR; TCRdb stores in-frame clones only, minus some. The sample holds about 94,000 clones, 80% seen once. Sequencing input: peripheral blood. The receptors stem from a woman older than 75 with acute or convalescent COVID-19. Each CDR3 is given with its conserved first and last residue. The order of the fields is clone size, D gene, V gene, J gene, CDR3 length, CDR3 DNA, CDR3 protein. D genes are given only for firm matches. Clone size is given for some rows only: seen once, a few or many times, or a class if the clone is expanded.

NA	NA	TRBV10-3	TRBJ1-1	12	TGTGCCATCAGTGAGTACGACAGAGAAGCTTTCTTT	CAISEYDREAFF
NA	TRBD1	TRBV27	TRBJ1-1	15	TGTGCCAGCAGTTTAGACAGGGGGAGGGTCACTGAAGCTTTCTTT	CASSLDRGRVTEAFF
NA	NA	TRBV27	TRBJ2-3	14	TGTGCCAGCAGTTTACTGACACACGTAGATACGCAGTATTTT	CASSLLTHVDTQYF
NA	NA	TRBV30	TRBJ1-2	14	TGTGCCTGGAGGCCCAAGGGGCAGGGCTATGGCTACACCTTC	CAWRPKGQGYGYTF
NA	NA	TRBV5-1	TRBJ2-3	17	TGCGCCAGCAGCTTGGCAAGAGGTGCGGAGTTCACAGATACGCAGTATTTT	CASSLARGAEFTDTQYF
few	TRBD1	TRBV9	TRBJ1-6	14	TGTGCCAGCAGCACAGGACAGGGTTGGTCACCCCTCCACTTT	CASSTGQGWSPLHF
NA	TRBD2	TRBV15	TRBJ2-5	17	TGTGCCACCAGCAGAGATCGGACTAGCGCAGCCTCCGGGACCCAGTACTTC	CATSRDRTSAASGTQYF
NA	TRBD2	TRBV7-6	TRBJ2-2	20	TGTGCCAGCAGCTTGGCCCCGGGACTAGCGGGAAGAGCGAACACCGGGGAGCTGTTTTTT	CASSLAPGLAGRANTGELFF
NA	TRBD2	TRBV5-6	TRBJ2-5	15	TGTGCCAGCAGCCTTAGACTAGCCGGCCAAGAGACCCAGTACTTC	CASSLRLAGQETQYF
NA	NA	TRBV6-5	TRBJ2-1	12	TGTGCCAGCAGTTCACACAACAATGAGCAGTTCTTC	CASSSHNNEQFF
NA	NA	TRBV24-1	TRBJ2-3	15	TGTGCCACCAGTGAACCAGGGGAGGGGATCCATACGCAGTATTTT	CATSEPGEGIHTQYF
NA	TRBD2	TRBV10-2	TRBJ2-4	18	TGCGCCAGCAGTGAGCCCAGACTAGCGAATATAGCCAAAAACATTCAGTACTTC	CASSEPRLANIAKNIQYF
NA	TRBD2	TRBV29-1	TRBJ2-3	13	TGCAGCGGACGGAGCGGGAGGTCGGATACGCAGTATTTT	CSGRSGRSDTQYF
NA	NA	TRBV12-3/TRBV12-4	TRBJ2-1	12	TGTGCCAGCAGTTCTCAGTATGATGAGCAGTTCTTC	CASSSQYDEQFF
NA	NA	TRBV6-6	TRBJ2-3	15	TGTGCCAGCAGTTACCTCATCGGAGGGGGCCGTAGGCAGTATTTT	CASSYLIGGGRRQYF
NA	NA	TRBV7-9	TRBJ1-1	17	TGTGCCAGCAGCTTAGCCTCCGGGGGGGCAGGAAACACTGAAGCTTTCTTT	CASSLASGGAGNTEAFF
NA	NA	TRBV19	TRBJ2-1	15	TGTGCCACCAGTAGTGAGGGGGACTCCTACAATGAGCAGTTCTTC	CATSSEGDSYNEQFF
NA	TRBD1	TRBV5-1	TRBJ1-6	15	TGCGCCAGCAGCTTGCGGTCCCGGGACAGAGGGCCTCACCACTTT	CASSLRSRDRGPHHF